The sequence of this TCR beta chain was determined in a study of blood T cell repertoires in COVID-19. Looking at the study overall: The United States, Italy and Spain supplied acute and convalescent COVID-19 samples.

Original analysis: Cell counts per sample came from amplifying reference gene primers. Measured with immunoSEQ multiplex PCR; TCRdb has only the in-frame clones, and not every one. The DNA gave D and trimming, while V, J and clone size come from that table. The repertoire holds some 210,000 clones, with 70% to 90% as singletons. With V trimmed by 1 base and J by 0 bases, 2 bases remained unmatched. This CDR3 has 15 amino acids. Germline V CDR1 and CDR2: GTSNPN, SVGIG (reference sequence). The clonotype comes from a woman in her 70s with active or convalescent COVID-19. This chain links TRBV30 with TRBJ1-4, with 7 bases identical to TRBD1. The sample was peripheral blood. In DNA form, the CDR3 reads TGTGCCTGGAGTGGAACAGGGGCAACTAATGAAAAACTGTTTTTT. Protein product: CAWSGTGATNEKLFF.